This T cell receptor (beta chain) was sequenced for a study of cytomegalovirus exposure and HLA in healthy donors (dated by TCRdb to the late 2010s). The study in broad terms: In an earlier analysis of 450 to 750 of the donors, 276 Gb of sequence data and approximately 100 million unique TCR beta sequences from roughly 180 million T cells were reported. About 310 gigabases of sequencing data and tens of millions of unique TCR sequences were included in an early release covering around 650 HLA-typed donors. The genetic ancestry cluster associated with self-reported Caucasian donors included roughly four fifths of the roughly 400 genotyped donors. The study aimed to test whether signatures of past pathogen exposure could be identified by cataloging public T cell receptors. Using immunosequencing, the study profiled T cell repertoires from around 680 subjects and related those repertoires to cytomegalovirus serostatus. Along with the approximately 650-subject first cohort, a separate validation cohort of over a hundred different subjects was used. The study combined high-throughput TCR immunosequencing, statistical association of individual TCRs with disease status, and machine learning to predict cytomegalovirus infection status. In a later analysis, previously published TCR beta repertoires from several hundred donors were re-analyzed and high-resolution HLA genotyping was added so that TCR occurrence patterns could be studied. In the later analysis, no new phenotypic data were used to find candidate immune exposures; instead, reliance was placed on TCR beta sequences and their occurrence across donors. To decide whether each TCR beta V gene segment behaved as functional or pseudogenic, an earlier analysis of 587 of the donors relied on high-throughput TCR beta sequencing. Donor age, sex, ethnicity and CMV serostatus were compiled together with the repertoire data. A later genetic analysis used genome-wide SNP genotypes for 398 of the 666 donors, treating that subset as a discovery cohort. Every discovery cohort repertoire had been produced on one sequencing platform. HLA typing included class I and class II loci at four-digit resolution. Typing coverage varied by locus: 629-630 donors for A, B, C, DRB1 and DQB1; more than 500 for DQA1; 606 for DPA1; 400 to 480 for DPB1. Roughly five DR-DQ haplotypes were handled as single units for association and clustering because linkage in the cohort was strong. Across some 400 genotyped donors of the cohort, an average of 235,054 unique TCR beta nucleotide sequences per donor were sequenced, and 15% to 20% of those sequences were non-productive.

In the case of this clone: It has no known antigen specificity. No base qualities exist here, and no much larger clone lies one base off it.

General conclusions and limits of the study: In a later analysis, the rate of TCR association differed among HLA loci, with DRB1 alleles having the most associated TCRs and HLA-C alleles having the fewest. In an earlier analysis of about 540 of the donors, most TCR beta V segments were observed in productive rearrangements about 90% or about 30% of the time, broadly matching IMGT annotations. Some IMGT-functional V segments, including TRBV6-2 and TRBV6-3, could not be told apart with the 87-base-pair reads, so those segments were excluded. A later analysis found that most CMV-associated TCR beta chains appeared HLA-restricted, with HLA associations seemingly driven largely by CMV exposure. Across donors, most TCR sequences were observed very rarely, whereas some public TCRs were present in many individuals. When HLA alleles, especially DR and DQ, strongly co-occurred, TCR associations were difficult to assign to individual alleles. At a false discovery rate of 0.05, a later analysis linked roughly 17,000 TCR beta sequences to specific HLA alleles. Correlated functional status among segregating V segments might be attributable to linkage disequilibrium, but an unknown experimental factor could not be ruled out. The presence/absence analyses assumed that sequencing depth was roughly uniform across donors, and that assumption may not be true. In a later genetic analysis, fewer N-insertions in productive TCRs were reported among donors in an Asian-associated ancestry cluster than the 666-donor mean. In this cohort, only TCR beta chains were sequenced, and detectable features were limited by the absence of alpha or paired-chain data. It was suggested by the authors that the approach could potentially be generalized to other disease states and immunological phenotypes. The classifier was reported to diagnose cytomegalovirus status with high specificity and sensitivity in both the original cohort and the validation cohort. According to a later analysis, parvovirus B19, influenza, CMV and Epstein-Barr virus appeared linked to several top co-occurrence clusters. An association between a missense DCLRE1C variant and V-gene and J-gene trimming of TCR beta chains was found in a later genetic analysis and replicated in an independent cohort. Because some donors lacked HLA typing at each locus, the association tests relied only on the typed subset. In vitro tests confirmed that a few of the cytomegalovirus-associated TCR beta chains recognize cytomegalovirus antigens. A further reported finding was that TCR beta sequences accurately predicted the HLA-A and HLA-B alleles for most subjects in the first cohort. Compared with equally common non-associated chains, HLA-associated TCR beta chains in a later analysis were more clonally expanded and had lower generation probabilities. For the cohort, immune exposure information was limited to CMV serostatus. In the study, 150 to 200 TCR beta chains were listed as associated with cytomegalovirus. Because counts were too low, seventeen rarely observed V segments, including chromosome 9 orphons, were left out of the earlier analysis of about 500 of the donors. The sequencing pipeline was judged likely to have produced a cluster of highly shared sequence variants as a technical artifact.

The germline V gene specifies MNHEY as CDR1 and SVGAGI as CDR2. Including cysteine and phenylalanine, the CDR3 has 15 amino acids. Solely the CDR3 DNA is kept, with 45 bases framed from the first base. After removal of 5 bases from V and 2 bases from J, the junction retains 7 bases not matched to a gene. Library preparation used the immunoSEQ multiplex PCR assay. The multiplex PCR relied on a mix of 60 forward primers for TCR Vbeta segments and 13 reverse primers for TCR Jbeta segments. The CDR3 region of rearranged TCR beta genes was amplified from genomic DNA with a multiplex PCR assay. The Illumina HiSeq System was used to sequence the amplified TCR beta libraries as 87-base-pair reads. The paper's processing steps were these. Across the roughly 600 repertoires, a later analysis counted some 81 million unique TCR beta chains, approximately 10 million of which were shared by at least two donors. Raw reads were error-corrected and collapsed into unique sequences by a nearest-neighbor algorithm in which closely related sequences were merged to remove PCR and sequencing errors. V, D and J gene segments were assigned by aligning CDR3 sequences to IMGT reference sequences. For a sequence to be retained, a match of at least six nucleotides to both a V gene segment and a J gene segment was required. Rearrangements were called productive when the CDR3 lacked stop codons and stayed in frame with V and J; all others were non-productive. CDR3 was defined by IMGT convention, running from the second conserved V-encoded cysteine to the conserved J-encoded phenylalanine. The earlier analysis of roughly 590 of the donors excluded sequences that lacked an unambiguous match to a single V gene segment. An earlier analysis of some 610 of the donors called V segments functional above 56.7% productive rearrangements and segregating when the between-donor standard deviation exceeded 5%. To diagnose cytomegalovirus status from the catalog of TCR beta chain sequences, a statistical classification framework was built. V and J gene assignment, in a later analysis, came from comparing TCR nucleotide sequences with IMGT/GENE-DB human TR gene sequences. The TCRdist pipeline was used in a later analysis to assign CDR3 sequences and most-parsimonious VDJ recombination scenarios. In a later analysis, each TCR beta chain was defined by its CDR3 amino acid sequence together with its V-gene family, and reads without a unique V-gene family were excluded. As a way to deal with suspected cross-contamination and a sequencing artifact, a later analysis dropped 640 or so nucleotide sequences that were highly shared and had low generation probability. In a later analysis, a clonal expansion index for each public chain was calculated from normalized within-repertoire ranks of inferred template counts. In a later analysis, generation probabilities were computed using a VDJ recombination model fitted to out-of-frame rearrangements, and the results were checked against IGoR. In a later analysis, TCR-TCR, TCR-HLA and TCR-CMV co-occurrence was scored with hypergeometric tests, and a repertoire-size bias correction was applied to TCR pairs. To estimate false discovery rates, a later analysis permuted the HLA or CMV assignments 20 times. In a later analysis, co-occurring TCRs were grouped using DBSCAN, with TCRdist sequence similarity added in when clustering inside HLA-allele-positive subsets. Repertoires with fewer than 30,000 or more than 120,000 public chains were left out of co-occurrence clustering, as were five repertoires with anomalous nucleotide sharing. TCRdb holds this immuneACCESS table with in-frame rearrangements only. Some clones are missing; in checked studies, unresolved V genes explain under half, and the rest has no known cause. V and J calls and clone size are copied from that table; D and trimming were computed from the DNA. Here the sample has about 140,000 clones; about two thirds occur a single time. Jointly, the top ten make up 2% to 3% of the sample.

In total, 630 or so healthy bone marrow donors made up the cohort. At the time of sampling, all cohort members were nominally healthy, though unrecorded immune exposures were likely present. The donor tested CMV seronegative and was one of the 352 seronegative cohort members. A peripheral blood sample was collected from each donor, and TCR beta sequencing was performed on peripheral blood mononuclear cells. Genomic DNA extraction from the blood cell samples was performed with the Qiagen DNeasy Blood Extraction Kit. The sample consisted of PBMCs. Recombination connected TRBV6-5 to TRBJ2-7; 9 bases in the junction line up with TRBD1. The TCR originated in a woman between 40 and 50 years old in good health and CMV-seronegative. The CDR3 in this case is CASSHPDRGAYEQYF. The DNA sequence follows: TGTGCCAGCAGTCACCCGGACAGGGGAGCCTACGAGCAGTACTTC.